Below, 5 T cell receptor beta chains from the same sample are listed, as sequenced in a study of Graves' ophthalmopathy and Graves' hyperthyroidism. From RNA, the CDR3 regions of TCR beta chains were amplified and sequenced. An opening RT-PCR round employed HTBI primers and preceded a second-round multiplex PCR. TCRdb reanalysed the multiplex PCR reads using MiXCR and keeps one entry per CDR3 protein. The sample contains about 620,000 distinct CDR3 sequences, about 20% of which appear only once. Sequenced: peripheral blood. Receptors originate from a woman younger than 30 with stable Graves' hyperthyroidism. Some clones in this sample may be carry-over from other donors' samples.

The V and J genes are TRBV30 and TRBJ2-2; perhaps D is TRBD1 or TRBD2 (6 bases each). V lost 3 bases, J lost 3 bases, and 14 bases lay in between. Per germline, CDR1 GTSNPN and CDR2 SVGIG (reference sequence). The CDR3 covers 15 residues. The chain's CDR3 is CAWSGGGRYTGELFF. CDR3 nucleotide sequence: TGTGCCTGGAGCGGAGGGGGACGGTACACCGGGGAGCTGTTTTTT.

This clonotype was observed many times. For the CDR3, the DNA is TGTGCCACCCTCCCCCGGGGTAGACAAGAGACCCAGTACTTC. This encodes CATLPRGRQETQYF. The gene calls are TRBV6-2 or TRBV6-3 and TRBJ2-5, with D possibly TRBD2 on 5 matching bases. Germline loops: CDR1 MNHEY, CDR2 SVGEGT. The V gene lost 10 bases and the J gene lost 2 bases, with 17 bases spanning the gap. This CDR3 spans 14 amino acids.

A few counts support this clonotype. The chain couples TRBV4-3 to TRBJ1-2; unclear D gene. CDR1 is LGHNA, CDR2 YSLEER, per germline. The CDR3 covers 14 residues. Trimming took 0 bases from V and 4 from J, leaving 9 bases between them. This CDR3 reads CASSQDRYSYGYTF. The CDR3 DNA reads TGCGCCAGCAGCCAAGATCGGTACAGCTATGGCTACACCTTC.

This clonotype showed up many times. The V call is TRBV27, the J call TRBJ2-7, with 8 positions matching TRBD2. This CDR3 is 15 amino acids long. The J segment lost 2 bases and the V segment lost 0 bases, leaving 3 bases of the junction unmatched. Germline-derived CDR1 and CDR2 are MNHEY and SMNVEV (reference sequence). For the CDR3, the DNA is TGTGCCAGCAGTTTATCGAGCGGGGGCCCCTACGAGCAGTACTTC. Its translation: CASSLSSGGPYEQYF.

The rearrangement joins TRBV6-5 to TRBJ2-5, with D unclear. The germline CDR1 and CDR2 sequences are MNHEY and SVGAGI. V lost 2 bases to trimming and J lost 5 bases, with 12 bases between them. The CDR3 sequence is 14 residues long. This CDR3 reads CASSYKAGRETQYF. Here the CDR3 DNA reads TGTGCCAGCAGTTACAAAGCAGGAAGGGAGACCCAGTACTTC.